The sequence of this TCR beta chain was determined in a study of shared clonotypes between healthy human individuals. Overall study context: Three plates were used per donor for CD4 naive, three for CD4 memory, two for CD8 naive and one for CD8 memory. Study-wide results and caveats: The study generally estimated greater richness for naive than memory subsets. Around 5.3% of naive CD4 clonotypes were shared across four donors.

Repertoires were generated with immunoSEQ multiplex PCR, while TCRdb's copy carries only in-frame clones and drops some. Here the sample spans roughly 660,000 clones, 80% to 95% being singletons. CD8 memory merged CD45RO+ with CCR7-negative CD45RA+ TemRA cells. As regards this clone: The antigen remains undetermined.

Germline lookup yields CDR1 GTSNPN and CDR2 SVGIG (reference sequence). The CDR3 runs to 17 residues. V was trimmed by 1 base and J by 0 bases, leaving 16 bases between them. The chain employs TRBV30 and TRBJ1-5; a weak D match, TRBD1 (6 bases). Sequencing input: memory CD8+ T cells from PBMCs. Described subset: CD45RO+ cells pooled with CCR7-negative TemRA cells. This TCR came from a man aged 18 to 35 in good health. Some clones in this sample may be carry-over from other donors' samples. As DNA, the CDR3 is TGTGCCTGGAGTGAGCAGGGGATAATCCTTAGCAATCAGCCCCAGCATTTT. Its protein product is CAWSEQGIILSNQPQHF.